Listed below are T cell receptor beta chains from one sample, sequenced in a study of identical twins. Each CDR3 protein gets one entry after TCRdb re-called the 5' RACE reads with MiXCR. The sample consists of roughly 700,000 distinct CDR3 sequences, under 9% of them appearing once. These same data were also listed under a study on yellow fever vaccine responses in identical twins.

The sample consisted of PBMCs. Receptors were obtained from a woman in her late teens or twenties in good health. Both conserved end residues are part of each CDR3. The D gene is left open where the match is weak. Not all rows give a size; the values are once, few, many and, for expanded clones, a class.

CDR3aa: CASSLGTGRGFSGEQYF
CDR3nt: TGCGCCAGCAGCTTGGGGACGGGGCGGGGATTCTCGGGCGAGCAGTACTTC
d_gene: NA
v_gene: TRBV5-1
j_gene: TRBJ2-7
abundance: NA

CDR3aa: CASSPTGRPQYF
CDR3nt: TGTGCCAGCAGTCCAACGGGACGCCCCCAGTACTTC
d_gene: NA
v_gene: TRBV12-3/TRBV12-4
j_gene: TRBJ2-7
abundance: NA

CDR3aa: CASSGGDRGVKNIQYF
CDR3nt: TGTGCCAGCAGCGGTGGGGACAGGGGGGTCAAAAACATTCAGTACTTC
d_gene: TRBD1
v_gene: TRBV5-6
j_gene: TRBJ2-4
abundance: few

CDR3aa: CSARRGGVHEQYF
CDR3nt: TGCAGTGCTAGGAGGGGTGGGGTCCACGAGCAGTACTTC
d_gene: NA
v_gene: TRBV20-1
j_gene: TRBJ2-7
abundance: NA

CDR3aa: CASSLGTDRSGANVLTF
CDR3nt: TGTGCCAGCAGCTTAGGGACAGACCGCTCTGGGGCCAACGTCCTGACTTTC
d_gene: NA
v_gene: TRBV7-9
j_gene: TRBJ2-6
abundance: many

CDR3aa: CASTPPGRDTQYF
CDR3nt: TGTGCCAGCACCCCCCCTGGGCGGGATACGCAGTATTTT
d_gene: NA
v_gene: TRBV27
j_gene: TRBJ2-3
abundance: many

CDR3aa: CSARGDTSYEQYF
CDR3nt: TGCAGTGCTAGAGGGGACACCTCCTACGAGCAGTACTTC
d_gene: NA
v_gene: TRBV20-1
j_gene: TRBJ2-7
abundance: NA

CDR3aa: CASSQEIREQYF
CDR3nt: TGCGCCAGCAGCCAAGAGATACGGGAGCAGTACTTC
d_gene: NA
v_gene: TRBV4-3
j_gene: TRBJ2-7
abundance: few

CDR3aa: CSASPTQPGERRDTQYF
CDR3nt: TGCAGTGCTAGCCCCACCCAGCCTGGGGAGAGGCGAGATACGCAGTATTTT
d_gene: NA
v_gene: TRBV20-1
j_gene: TRBJ2-3
abundance: many

CDR3aa: CASSPVLLGEKLFF
CDR3nt: TGTGCCAGCAGCCCAGTGCTGTTGGGAGAAAAACTGTTTTTT
d_gene: NA
v_gene: TRBV27
j_gene: TRBJ1-4
abundance: NA

CDR3aa: CASSPTNPSYNEQFF
CDR3nt: TGTGCCAGCAGCCCGACCAACCCATCCTACAATGAGCAGTTCTTC
d_gene: NA
v_gene: TRBV7-9
j_gene: TRBJ2-1
abundance: many

CDR3aa: CASSLTTGTSDYEQYF
CDR3nt: TGTGCCAGCAGCCTAACAACCGGGACTAGCGACTACGAGCAGTACTTC
d_gene: TRBD2
v_gene: TRBV14
j_gene: TRBJ2-7
abundance: few

CDR3aa: CASSYNIQETQYF
CDR3nt: TGTGCCAGCAGCTATAATATACAAGAGACCCAGTACTTC
d_gene: NA
v_gene: TRBV9
j_gene: TRBJ2-5
abundance: few

CDR3aa: CASSPMGDNEQYF
CDR3nt: TGTGCCAGTAGTCCAATGGGGGACAACGAGCAGTACTTC
d_gene: NA
v_gene: TRBV19
j_gene: TRBJ2-7
abundance: NA

CDR3aa: CASSYSSWGNYGYTF
CDR3nt: TGTGCCAGCAGTTACTCGTCGTGGGGTAACTATGGCTACACCTTC
d_gene: NA
v_gene: TRBV6-5
j_gene: TRBJ1-2
abundance: NA

CDR3aa: CASSVEGGRGETQYF
CDR3nt: TGTGCCAGCAGTGTTGAGGGGGGCCGTGGAGAGACCCAGTACTTC
d_gene: NA
v_gene: TRBV9
j_gene: TRBJ2-5
abundance: NA

CDR3aa: CATRGPDTGELFF
CDR3nt: TGTGCCACCCGTGGGCCAGACACCGGGGAGCTGTTTTTT
d_gene: NA
v_gene: TRBV15
j_gene: TRBJ2-2
abundance: NA

CDR3aa: CASSSSQRTTDTQYF
CDR3nt: TGTGCCAGCAGCTCATCTCAGCGGACCACAGATACGCAGTATTTT
d_gene: NA
v_gene: TRBV11-1
j_gene: TRBJ2-3
abundance: few

CDR3aa: CASSKGGGGYNEQFF
CDR3nt: TGTGCCAGCAGTAAAGGGGGAGGGGGATACAATGAGCAGTTCTTC
d_gene: NA
v_gene: TRBV27
j_gene: TRBJ2-1
abundance: NA

CDR3aa: CSVEDGHGLPEQYF
CDR3nt: TGCAGCGTTGAAGATGGACATGGACTACCCGAGCAGTACTTC
d_gene: NA
v_gene: TRBV29-1
j_gene: TRBJ2-7
abundance: many

CDR3aa: CASSLLEDTEAFF
CDR3nt: TGTGCCAGCAGTTTATTGGAGGACACTGAAGCTTTCTTT
d_gene: NA
v_gene: TRBV27
j_gene: TRBJ1-1
abundance: few

CDR3aa: CASSQEARVGLYNEQFF
CDR3nt: TGTGCCAGCAGCCAAGAAGCCAGGGTAGGCCTGTACAATGAGCAGTTCTTC
d_gene: NA
v_gene: TRBV4-2
j_gene: TRBJ2-1
abundance: few

CDR3aa: CASSLGDFYEQYF
CDR3nt: TGTGCCAGCAGCTTAGGGGACTTCTACGAGCAGTACTTC
d_gene: NA
v_gene: TRBV7-2
j_gene: TRBJ2-7
abundance: NA

CDR3aa: CASSPVPGQGAGDTQYF
CDR3nt: TGTGCCAGCTCACCCGTACCGGGACAGGGGGCCGGGGATACGCAGTATTTT
d_gene: TRBD1
v_gene: TRBV18
j_gene: TRBJ2-3
abundance: NA

CDR3aa: CSAQTGQENTDTQYF
CDR3nt: TGCAGTGCGCAAACGGGACAGGAGAACACAGATACGCAGTATTTT
d_gene: TRBD1
v_gene: TRBV20-1
j_gene: TRBJ2-3
abundance: few

CDR3aa: CSARGKGFEQYF
CDR3nt: TGCAGTGCTAGAGGGAAGGGGTTCGAGCAGTACTTC
d_gene: NA
v_gene: TRBV20-1
j_gene: TRBJ2-7
abundance: few

CDR3aa: CATSRGSGFSGNNEQFF
CDR3nt: TGTGCCACCAGCCGAGGCTCGGGGTTTAGCGGAAACAATGAGCAGTTCTTC
d_gene: NA
v_gene: TRBV15
j_gene: TRBJ2-1
abundance: many

CDR3aa: CASGSLSSYNSPLHF
CDR3nt: TGTGCCAGCGGCTCGCTTAGCTCCTATAATTCACCCCTCCACTTT
d_gene: NA
v_gene: TRBV12-3/TRBV12-4
j_gene: TRBJ1-6
abundance: NA

CDR3aa: CSGSSPTYNEQFF
CDR3nt: TGCAGTGGATCTAGCCCGACCTACAATGAGCAGTTCTTC
d_gene: NA
v_gene: TRBV20-1
j_gene: TRBJ2-1
abundance: many

CDR3aa: CASSTYGLAGIETQYF
CDR3nt: TGTGCCAGCAGCACGTACGGACTAGCGGGGATAGAGACCCAGTACTTC
d_gene: TRBD2
v_gene: TRBV7-2
j_gene: TRBJ2-5
abundance: many

CDR3aa: CSVEPEGVLYGYTF
CDR3nt: TGCAGCGTTGAGCCAGAAGGGGTTCTATATGGCTACACCTTC
d_gene: NA
v_gene: TRBV29-1
j_gene: TRBJ1-2
abundance: many

CDR3aa: CASSLGTATDTQYF
CDR3nt: TGCGCCAGCAGCTTAGGGACAGCAACAGATACGCAGTATTTT
d_gene: TRBD1
v_gene: TRBV5-1
j_gene: TRBJ2-3
abundance: many

CDR3aa: CASSWGGLAGEPHEQFF
CDR3nt: TGTGCCAGCAGCTGGGGGGGACTAGCGGGAGAACCCCATGAGCAGTTCTTC
d_gene: TRBD2
v_gene: TRBV7-9
j_gene: TRBJ2-1
abundance: NA

CDR3aa: CSARDKSSSGTDTQYF
CDR3nt: TGCAGTGCTAGAGATAAGTCATCTAGCGGCACAGATACGCAGTATTTT
d_gene: NA
v_gene: TRBV20-1
j_gene: TRBJ2-3
abundance: NA

CDR3aa: CASSPLGGSYNEQFF
CDR3nt: TGCGCCAGCAGCCCCCTGGGCGGGTCCTACAATGAGCAGTTCTTC
d_gene: NA
v_gene: TRBV5-1
j_gene: TRBJ2-1
abundance: many

CDR3aa: CASSVEGREADTQYF
CDR3nt: TGTGCCAGCAGCGTAGAAGGCAGGGAAGCAGATACGCAGTATTTT
d_gene: NA
v_gene: TRBV9
j_gene: TRBJ2-3
abundance: NA

CDR3aa: CASSREGKGRHLRYEQYF
CDR3nt: TGTGCCAGCAGCCGAGAGGGGAAAGGGAGGCACCTTCGCTACGAGCAGTACTTC
d_gene: NA
v_gene: TRBV11-2
j_gene: TRBJ2-7
abundance: many

CDR3aa: CAWSVVAYEQYF
CDR3nt: TGTGCCTGGAGTGTAGTCGCCTACGAGCAGTACTTC
d_gene: NA
v_gene: TRBV30
j_gene: TRBJ2-7
abundance: few

CDR3aa: CASSLILGQNQPQHF
CDR3nt: TGTGCCAGCAGCCTAATCCTGGGACAGAATCAGCCCCAGCATTTT
d_gene: TRBD1
v_gene: TRBV2
j_gene: TRBJ1-5
abundance: few

CDR3aa: CASSSLGRSPTDTQYF
CDR3nt: TGTGCCAGCAGCTCTCTCGGCAGGTCACCCACAGATACGCAGTATTTT
d_gene: NA
v_gene: TRBV12-3/TRBV12-4
j_gene: TRBJ2-3
abundance: many